This T cell receptor beta chain was recorded in a study of shared clonotypes between healthy human individuals. Overall study results and limits: Expectations were that clonotype sharing among donors would be affected by sequencing depth.

With regard to this clone: The antigen is not known.

Those who donated were healthy HIV-negative adults, with no recent acute infections or vaccinations reported. Within Nashville, Tennessee resided all donors, each a Caucasian adult. TCRdb keeps only in-frame clones here, not all; method: immunoSEQ multiplex PCR. The sample comprises about 680,000 clones, 74% of which are singletons, and more than 1.5% rests with the top ten. V lost 4 bases to trimming and J lost 3 bases; unmatched junction nucleotides: 9. CDR1 SGHVS and CDR2 FQNEAQ come from the germline V gene. This CDR3 has 18 amino acids. The sequenced material came from memory CD4+ T cells sorted from blood. Subset in this sample: CD45RA-negative fraction. The chain couples TRBV7-8 to TRBJ2-3; TRBD2 matches 14 bases. The TCR originated in a woman aged 25 to 39 in good health. CDR3 DNA sequence: TGTGCCAGCAGCTCGGGACTAGCGGGAGTGTCGATGACAGATACGCAGTATTTT. This encodes CASSSGLAGVSMTDTQYF.